The entry that follows covers one TCR beta chain sequence. The data were obtained in a study of T cell changes during pregnancy in multiple sclerosis. TCRdb keeps only in-frame clones here, not all; method: immunoSEQ multiplex PCR. The sample contains 30,000 or so clones, roughly nine tenths of which appear only once. V gave up 3 bases and J gave up 6 bases; unmatched junction bases: 7. The CDR3 consists of 15 residues. Looked up from germline, CDR1 is KGHSH and CDR2 is LQKENI. The specimen was CD8+ T cells from peripheral blood mononuclear cells, collected in the second trimester of pregnancy. The sequence was collected from a female donor with multiple sclerosis, enrolled in a pregnancy study. The rearrangement uses TRBV18 and TRBJ1-4; 7 bases line up with TRBD1. CDR3 loop: CASSPLRGRDEKLFF. CDR3 DNA: TGTGCCAGCTCACCCCTTAGGGGGCGAGATGAAAAACTGTTTTTT.